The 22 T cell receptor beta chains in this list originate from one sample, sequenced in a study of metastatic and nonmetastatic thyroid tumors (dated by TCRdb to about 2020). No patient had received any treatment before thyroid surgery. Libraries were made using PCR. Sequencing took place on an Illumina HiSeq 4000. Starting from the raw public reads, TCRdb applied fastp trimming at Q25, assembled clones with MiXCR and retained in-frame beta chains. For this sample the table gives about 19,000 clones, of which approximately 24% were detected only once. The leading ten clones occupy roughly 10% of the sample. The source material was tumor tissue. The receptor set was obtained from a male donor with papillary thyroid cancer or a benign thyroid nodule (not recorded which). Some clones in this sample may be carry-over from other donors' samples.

The CDR3 here is CASSLDGRTNTGELFF. The CDR3 DNA follows: TGTGCCAGCAGCTTAGATGGCAGAACAAACACCGGGGAGCTGTTTTTT. This chain links TRBV11-3 with TRBJ2-2, with D unresolved. From germline, CDR1 is SGHNT and CDR2 YENEEA. Between the trimmed V and J ends, which lost 0 bases and 2 bases, there was a span of 10 bases. CDR3 size: 16 residues.

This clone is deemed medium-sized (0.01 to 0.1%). This chain's CDR3 is CASNDLKGTASGNTIYF. In DNA, the CDR3 is TGTGCCAGCAATGATTTAAAGGGGACAGCCTCTGGAAACACCATATATTTT. The chain uses TRBV6-1 and TRBJ1-3; 7 nucleotides line up with TRBD1. In germline, CDR1 is MNHNS, CDR2 SASEGT. The length of the CDR3 is 17 residues. V lost 7 bases and J lost 0; bases outside the gene matches: 12.

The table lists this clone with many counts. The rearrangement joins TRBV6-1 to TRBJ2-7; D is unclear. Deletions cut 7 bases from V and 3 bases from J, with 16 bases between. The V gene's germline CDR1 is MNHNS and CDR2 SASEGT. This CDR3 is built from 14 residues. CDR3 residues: CASTPEPKIYEQYF. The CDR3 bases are TGTGCCAGCACCCCTGAACCTAAAATCTACGAGCAGTACTTC.

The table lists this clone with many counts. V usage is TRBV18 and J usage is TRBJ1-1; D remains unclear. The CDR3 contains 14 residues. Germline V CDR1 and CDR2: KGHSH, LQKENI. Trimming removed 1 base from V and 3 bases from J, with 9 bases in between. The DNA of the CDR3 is TGTGCCAGCTCACCACAGCTCAGCGACACTGAAGCTTTCTTT. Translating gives CASSPQLSDTEAFF.

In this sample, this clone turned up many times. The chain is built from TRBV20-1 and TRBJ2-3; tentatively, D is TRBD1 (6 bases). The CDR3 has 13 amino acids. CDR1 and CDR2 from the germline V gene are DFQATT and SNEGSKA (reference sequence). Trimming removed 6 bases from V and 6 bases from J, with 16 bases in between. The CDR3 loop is CSASYFQGDTQYF. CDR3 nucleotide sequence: TGCAGTGCCAGTTACTTTCAGGGGGATACGCAGTATTTT.

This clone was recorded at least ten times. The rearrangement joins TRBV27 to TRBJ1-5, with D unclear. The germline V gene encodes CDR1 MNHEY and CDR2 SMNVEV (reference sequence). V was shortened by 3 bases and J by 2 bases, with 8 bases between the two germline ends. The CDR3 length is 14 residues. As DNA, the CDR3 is TGTGCCAGCAGTTTGAGGCGGGGCAATCAGCCCCAGCATTTT. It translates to CASSLRRGNQPQHF.

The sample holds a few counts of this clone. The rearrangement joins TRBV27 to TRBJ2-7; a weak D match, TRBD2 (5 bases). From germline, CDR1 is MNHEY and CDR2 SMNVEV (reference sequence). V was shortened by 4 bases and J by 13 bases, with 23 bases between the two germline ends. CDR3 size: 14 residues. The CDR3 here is CASSSNRETSRHYF. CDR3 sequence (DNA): TGTGCCAGCAGTTCAAACCGGGAAACGTCTCGGCATTACTTC.

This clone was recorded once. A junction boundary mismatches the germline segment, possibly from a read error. The CDR3 loop is CATREADFYTEQFF. The CDR3 region has the DNA TGTGCTACGCGGGAGGCAGACTTTTACACTGAGCAGTTCTTC. The chain combines TRBV7-9 with TRBJ2-1, with 8 positions matching TRBD2. The V gene's germline CDR1 is SEHNR and CDR2 FQNEAQ (reference sequence). CDR3 length: 14 residues.

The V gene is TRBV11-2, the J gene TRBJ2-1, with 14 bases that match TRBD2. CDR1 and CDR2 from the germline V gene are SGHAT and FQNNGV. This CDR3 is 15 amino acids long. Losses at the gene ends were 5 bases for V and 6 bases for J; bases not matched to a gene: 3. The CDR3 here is CASSAGLAGVNEQFF. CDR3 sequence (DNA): TGTGCCAGCAGCGCGGGACTAGCGGGGGTCAATGAGCAGTTCTTC.

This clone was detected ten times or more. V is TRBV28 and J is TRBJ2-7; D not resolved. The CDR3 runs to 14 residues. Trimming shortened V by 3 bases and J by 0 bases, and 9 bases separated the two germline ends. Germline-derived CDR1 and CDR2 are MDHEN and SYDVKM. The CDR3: CASSFSSSSYEQYF. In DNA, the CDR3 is TGTGCCAGCAGTTTCAGCTCAAGCTCCTACGAGCAGTACTTC.

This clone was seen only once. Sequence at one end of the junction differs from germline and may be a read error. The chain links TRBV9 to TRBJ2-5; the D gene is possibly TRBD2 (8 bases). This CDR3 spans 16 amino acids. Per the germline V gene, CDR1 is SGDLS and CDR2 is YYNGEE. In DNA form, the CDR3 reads TGTGCCATCAGCGGGAGCACAGGGGTATTCGAAGAGACCCAGTGCTTC. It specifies CAISGSTGVFEETQCF.

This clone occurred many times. The CDR3 nucleotides read TGCAGTGCTAGAGACTGGGGGGGGACAGATACGCAGTATTTT. Amino acid sequence: CSARDWGGTDTQYF. The V gene is TRBV20-1, the J gene TRBJ2-3, with 7 bases lining up with TRBD2. In germline, CDR1 is DFQATT, CDR2 SNEGSKA (reference sequence). Losses at the gene ends were 0 bases for V and 3 bases for J; bases not matched to a gene: 3. This CDR3 is 14 amino acids long.

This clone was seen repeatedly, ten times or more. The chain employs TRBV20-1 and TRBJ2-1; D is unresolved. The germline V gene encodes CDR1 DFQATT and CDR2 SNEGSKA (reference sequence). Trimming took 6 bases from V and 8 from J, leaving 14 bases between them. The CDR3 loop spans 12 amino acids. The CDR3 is CSAQRTVDEQFF. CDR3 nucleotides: TGCAGTGCCCAACGTACTGTTGATGAGCAGTTCTTC.

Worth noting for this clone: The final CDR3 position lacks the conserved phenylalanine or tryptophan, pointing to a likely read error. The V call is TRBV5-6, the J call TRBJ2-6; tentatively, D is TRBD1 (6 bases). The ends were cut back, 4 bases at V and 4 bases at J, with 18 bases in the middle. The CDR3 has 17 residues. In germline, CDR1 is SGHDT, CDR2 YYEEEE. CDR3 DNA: TGTGCCAGCAGCCCGCAACAGGGCTCGGGCGGGGCCAACGTCCTGACTCTC. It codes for CASSPQQGSGGANVLTL.

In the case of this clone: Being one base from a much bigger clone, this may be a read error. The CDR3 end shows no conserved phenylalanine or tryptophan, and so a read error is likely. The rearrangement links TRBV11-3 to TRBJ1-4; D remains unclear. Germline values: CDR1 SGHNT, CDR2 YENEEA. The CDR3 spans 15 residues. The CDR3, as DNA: TGTTCCAGCAGCCCAGCTGGGCAGCTTAATGAAAAACTGTTTTCT. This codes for CSSSPAGQLNEKLFS.

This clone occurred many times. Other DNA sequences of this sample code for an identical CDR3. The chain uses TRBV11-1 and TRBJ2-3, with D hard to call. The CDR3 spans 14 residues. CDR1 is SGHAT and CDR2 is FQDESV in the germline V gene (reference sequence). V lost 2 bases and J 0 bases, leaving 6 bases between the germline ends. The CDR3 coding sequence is TGTGCCAGCAGCTTAATCAGAAGCACAGATACGCAGTATTTT. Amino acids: CASSLIRSTDTQYF.

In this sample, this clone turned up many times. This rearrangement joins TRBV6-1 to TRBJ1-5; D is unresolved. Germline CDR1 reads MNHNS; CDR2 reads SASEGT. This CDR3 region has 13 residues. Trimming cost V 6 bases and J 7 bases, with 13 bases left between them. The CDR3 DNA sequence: TGTGCCAGCAGCGACGACTTGGGCCAGCCCCAGCATTTT. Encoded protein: CASSDDLGQPQHF.

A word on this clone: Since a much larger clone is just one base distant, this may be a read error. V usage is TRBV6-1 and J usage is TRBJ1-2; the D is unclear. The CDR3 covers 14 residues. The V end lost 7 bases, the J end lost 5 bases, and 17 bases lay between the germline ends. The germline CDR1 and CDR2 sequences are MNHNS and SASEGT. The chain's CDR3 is CASTLAGVGYGYTF. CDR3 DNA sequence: TGTGCCAGCACCCTTGCCGGGGTGGGTTATGGCTACACCTTC.

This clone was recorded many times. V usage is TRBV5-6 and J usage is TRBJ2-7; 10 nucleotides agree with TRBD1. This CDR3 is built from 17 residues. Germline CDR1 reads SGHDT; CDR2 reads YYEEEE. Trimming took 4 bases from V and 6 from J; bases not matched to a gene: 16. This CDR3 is CASSDIRLGTGASEQYF. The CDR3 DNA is TGTGCCAGCAGCGATATTAGATTGGGGACAGGGGCCTCCGAGCAGTACTTC.

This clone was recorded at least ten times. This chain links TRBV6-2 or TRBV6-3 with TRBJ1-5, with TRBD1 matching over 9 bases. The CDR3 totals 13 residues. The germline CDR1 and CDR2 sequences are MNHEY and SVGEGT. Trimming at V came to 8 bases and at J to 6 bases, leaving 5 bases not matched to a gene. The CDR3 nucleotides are TGTGCCAGCGTTACAGGGGGCGGTCAGCCCCAGCATTTT. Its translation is CASVTGGGQPQHF.

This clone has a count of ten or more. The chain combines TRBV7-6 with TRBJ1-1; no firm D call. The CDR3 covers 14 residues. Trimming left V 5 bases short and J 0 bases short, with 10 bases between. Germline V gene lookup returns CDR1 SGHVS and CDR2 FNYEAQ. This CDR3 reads CASSTMHLNTEAFF. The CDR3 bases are TGTGCCAGCAGCACAATGCATCTGAACACTGAAGCTTTCTTT.

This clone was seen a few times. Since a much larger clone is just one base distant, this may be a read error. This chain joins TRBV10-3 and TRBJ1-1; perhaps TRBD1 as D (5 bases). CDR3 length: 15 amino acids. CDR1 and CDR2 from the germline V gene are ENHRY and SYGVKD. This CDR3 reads CVISESRTKNTEAFF. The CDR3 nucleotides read TGTGTCATCAGTGAGTCGCGGACAAAGAACACTGAAGCTTTCTTT.